Shown below are 25 T cell receptor beta chains from a single sample sequenced in a study of T cells in Graves' hyperthyroidism and ophthalmopathy. Template material for amplifying TCR beta CDR3 regions consisted of RNA transcripts. Carried out on the TCR CDR3, a first-round RT-PCR used the HTBI primer set. One entry per CDR3 protein results from TCRdb running MiXCR on the multiplex PCR reads. Among 300,000 to 400,000 distinct CDR3 sequences listed, more than 14% were seen once. Sequencing was done on a sample of blood. These receptors came from a young woman with Graves' ophthalmopathy.

This clonotype was picked up many times. This rearrangement joins TRBV10-3 to TRBJ1-3; D might be TRBD1 (5 bases). The germline CDR1 and CDR2 sequences are ENHRY and SYGVKD. The CDR3 has 12 amino acids. V was pared by 4 bases and J by 8 bases, with 9 bases between. Written as DNA, the CDR3 is TGTGCCATCAGTGGCGGGGCGGACACCATATATTTT. Translating it yields CAISGGADTIYF.

There are a few counts of this clonotype. J is TRBJ2-1 and V is TRBV9; D is undetermined. The CDR3 is made up of 18 amino acids. The germline CDR1 and CDR2 sequences are SGDLS and YYNGEE. With 0 bases removed from V and 9 bases from J, the gap between germline ends came to 25 bases. CDR3 DNA sequence: TGTGCCAGCAGCGTAGCTCCCACTACCTACACCCAGGTTGGTGAGCAGTTCTTC. Translated: CASSVAPTTYTQVGEQFF.

V is TRBV4-1 and J is TRBJ1-2; D remains unclear. The length of the CDR3 is 15 residues. V was trimmed by 2 bases and J by 3 bases, leaving 13 bases between them. The germline V gene has CDR1 MGHRA and CDR2 YSYEKL. The CDR3 protein is CASSQILKRDYGYTF. As DNA, the CDR3 is TGCGCCAGCAGCCAAATCCTCAAGCGTGACTATGGCTACACCTTC.

This clonotype came up a few times. The rearrangement joins TRBV29-1 to TRBJ2-5; 12 bases align to TRBD2. From germline, CDR1 is SQVTM and CDR2 ANQGSEA. The CDR3 runs 15 residues. The V and J ends lost 4 bases and 5 bases, in that order; junction bases with no gene match: 8. The chain's CDR3 is CSVAPTSGGFETQYF. CDR3 nucleotide sequence: TGCAGCGTTGCCCCGACTAGCGGGGGCTTTGAGACCCAGTACTTC.

This clonotype was recorded many times. The rearrangement links TRBV20-1 to TRBJ2-7, with D maybe TRBD1 (5 bases). V dropped 0 bases and J dropped 5 bases, with 14 bases sitting between them. CDR3 size: 14 residues. Germline loops: CDR1 DFQATT, CDR2 SNEGSKA (reference sequence). For the CDR3, the DNA is TGCAGTGCTAGAGAACGGTACAGGCGGCACGAGCAGTACTTC. It encodes CSARERYRRHEQYF.

This clonotype showed up many times. The V call is TRBV28, the J call TRBJ1-5; no clear D gene. The V end was cut by 4 bases, the J end by 2 bases, with 12 bases between. CDR3 size: 15 residues. The germline V gene has CDR1 MDHEN and CDR2 SYDVKM. The CDR3 DNA sequence: TGTGCCAGCAGTTATACAGACGTAGGCAATCAGCCCCAGCATTTT. Its protein product is CASSYTDVGNQPQHF.

Ten or more counts support this clonotype. The genes are TRBV12-3 or TRBV12-4 and TRBJ2-2, with D hard to call. The V and J ends lost 5 bases and 6 bases respectively, with 10 bases between them. The CDR3 has 13 amino acids. In DNA, the CDR3 is TGTGCCAGCAGTACCAATGTTGCCGGGGAGCTGTTTTTT. Residues: CASSTNVAGELFF.

At least ten counts were recorded for this clonotype. CDR3 in DNA: TGTGCCAGCAGAGATACAGGGTTCAGCTCCTACGAGCAGTACTTC. Translating gives CASRDTGFSSYEQYF. V and J are TRBV2 and TRBJ2-7; TRBD1 might be the D (6 bases). Germline V gives CDR1 SNHLY, CDR2 FYNNEI. This CDR3 spans 15 amino acids. Trimming stripped 6 bases from V and 0 bases from J, with 15 bases between.

This sequence joins TRBV20-1 and TRBJ1-2; the match to TRBD1 covers 9 bases. Germline V gene sequence: CDR1 DFQATT, CDR2 SNEGSKA (reference sequence). The CDR3 loop spans 15 amino acids. V lost 4 bases, J lost 6 bases, and 12 bases stayed unmatched. DNA for the CDR3: TGCAGTGCTACCAGCTCCGGGACAGGGCTGAATGGCTACACCTTC. Translated, it gives CSATSSGTGLNGYTF.

V gene TRBV11-3 combines with J gene TRBJ2-5; TRBD2 matches 10 bases. V trimming: 1 base; J trimming: 5 bases; junction bases outside the gene matches: 7. Germline V CDR1 and CDR2: SGHNT, YENEEA. This CDR3 spans 16 amino acids. Here the CDR3 reads CASSLGGISGGETQYF. The CDR3 coding sequence is TGTGCCAGCAGCTTAGGAGGAATTAGCGGGGGGGAGACCCAGTACTTC.

This clonotype was observed at least ten times. The chain couples TRBV7-2 to TRBJ2-1; 10 bases map to TRBD2. Trimming removed 7 bases from V and 9 bases from J; junction bases left unmatched: 12. The germline gives CDR1 SGHTA, CDR2 FQGNSA. This CDR3 spans 15 amino acids. The CDR3 loop reads CASKEGPSGGGEQFF. In DNA form, the CDR3 reads TGTGCCAGCAAGGAAGGCCCCAGCGGGGGGGGTGAGCAGTTCTTC.

This clonotype has at least ten counts. This chain joins TRBV30 and TRBJ1-2; D is unresolved. Germline V CDR1 and CDR2: GTSNPN, SVGIG (reference sequence). CDR3 length equals 11 residues. Trimming took off 0 bases at V and 6 bases at J, with 5 bases between the two ends. The CDR3 DNA reads as TGTGCCTGGAGTGTGGATAATGGCTACACCTTC. This gives the protein CAWSVDNGYTF.

In this sample, this clonotype turned up many times. This chain joins TRBV2 and TRBJ2-1; D ambiguous. The V gene's germline CDR1 is SNHLY and CDR2 FYNNEI. V dropped 7 bases and J dropped 7 bases, with 11 bases sitting between them. The CDR3 runs to 12 residues. The CDR3 DNA reads TGTGCCAGCAACCGAGGTGTGAATGAGCAGTTCTTC. This sequence encodes CASNRGVNEQFF. Full variable domain (missing parts from reference TRBV2 and TRBJ2-1): EPEVTQTPSHQVTQMGQEVILRCVPISNHLYFYWYRQILGQKVEFLVSFYNNEISEKSEIFDDQFSVERPDGSNFTLKIRSTKLEDSAMYFCASNRGVNEQFFGPGTRLTVL.

This clonotype was recorded a few times. The chain combines TRBV3-1 with TRBJ2-6; D not resolved. V was pared by 4 bases and J by 0 bases, with 7 bases between. Germline CDR1 reads LGHDT; CDR2 reads YNNKEL (reference sequence). This CDR3 comprises 15 residues. CDR3 residues: CASSRTGSGANVLTF. DNA of the CDR3: TGTGCCAGCAGCCGAACCGGCTCTGGGGCCAACGTCCTGACTTTC.

This clonotype came up many times. The chain links TRBV2 to TRBJ1-3, with TRBD1 as a possible D gene (6 bases). Trimming took off 11 bases at V and 0 bases at J, with 17 bases between the two ends. From germline, CDR1 is SNHLY and CDR2 FYNNEI. The CDR3 extends over 15 amino acids. The CDR3 reads CAVRDTDFSGNTIYF. CDR3 nucleotides: TGTGCCGTCCGGGACACCGACTTCTCTGGAAACACCATATATTTT.

The sample holds many counts of this clonotype. This CDR3 is CASSSPRRANEKLFF. In DNA form, the CDR3 reads TGTGCCAGCAGTTCCCCCCGACGGGCTAATGAAAAACTGTTTTTT. The rearrangement links TRBV6-1 to TRBJ1-4; D is ambiguous. Germline-derived CDR1 and CDR2 are MNHNS and SASEGT. The CDR3 runs to 15 residues. V shed 5 bases and J shed 3 bases, with 13 bases lying between them.

This clonotype was picked up many times. The CDR3 DNA follows: TGCAGTGCTGAACGGCCCGGGACAGGGGGCAATCAGCCCCAGCATTTT. It translates to CSAERPGTGGNQPQHF. The V call is TRBV20-1, the J call TRBJ1-5, with 10 positions matching TRBD1. The CDR3 contains 16 residues. The germline CDR1 and CDR2 sequences are DFQATT and SNEGSKA (reference sequence). V was clipped by 5 bases and J by 2 bases; unmatched bases: 9.

Points on this clonotype: One base away lies a much larger clone, so this may be a sequencing read error. The chain is built from TRBV20-1 and TRBJ1-4; D gene unclear. The CDR3 length is 13 residues. Germline values: CDR1 DFQATT, CDR2 SNEGSKA (reference sequence). CDR3 nucleotides: TGCAGTGCCGGTAGTACAACTAATGAAGAACTGTTTTTT. Its translation is CSAGSTTNEELFF.

This clonotype was detected ten times or more. The CDR3 DNA reads as TGTGCCAGCAGTTCCATAGCGGGGGGGCGAAAGGACATTCAGTACTTC. It codes for CASSSIAGGRKDIQYF. The rearrangement joins TRBV28 to TRBJ2-4; 11 bases map to TRBD2. Germline V gene sequence: CDR1 MDHEN, CDR2 SYDVKM. J was trimmed by 8 bases and V by 4 bases; bases with no gene match: 10. There are 16 residues in the CDR3.

The sample holds many counts of this clonotype. The gene calls are TRBV30 and TRBJ2-5; no clear D gene. The V end was cut by 0 bases, the J end by 1 base, with 0 bases between. Germline V gene sequence: CDR1 GTSNPN, CDR2 SVGIG (reference sequence). The CDR3 covers 11 residues. The CDR3 nucleotides read TGTGCCTGGAGTGTCCAAGAGACCCAGTACTTC. Protein: CAWSVQETQYF. Full variable domain (missing parts from reference TRBV30 and TRBJ2-5): SQTIHQWPATLVQPVGSPLSLECTVEGTSNPNLYWYRQAAGRGLQLLFYSVGIGQISSEVPQNLSASRPQDRQFILSSKKLLLSDSGFYLCAWSVQETQYFGPGTRLLVL.

This clonotype was seen many times. This chain links TRBV18 with TRBJ1-1; D gene ambiguous. The CDR3 spans 13 residues. Per the germline V gene, CDR1 is KGHSH and CDR2 is LQKENI. The V end lost 4 bases, the J end lost 0 bases, and 6 bases lay between the germline ends. The CDR3 DNA follows: TGTGCCAGCTCACAGAAGATGAACACTGAAGCTTTCTTT. As protein: CASSQKMNTEAFF.

The CDR3, as DNA: TGTGCCAGCAGTGCATACGAGGGGTATCGAAGAACTGAAGCTTTCTTT. Translating gives CASSAYEGYRRTEAFF. This chain connects TRBV28 to TRBJ1-1; D might be TRBD1 (5 bases). CDR3 length equals 16 residues. V gave up 5 bases and J gave up 5 bases, with 21 bases separating them. Germline assignment: CDR1 MDHEN and CDR2 SYDVKM. The entire variable domain, with the rest obtained from reference TRBV28 and TRBJ1-1, is as follows: DVKVTQSSRYLVKRTGEKVFLECVQDMDHENMFWYRQDPGLGLRLIYFSYDVKMKEKGDIPEGYSVSREKKERFSLILESASTNQTSMYLCASSAYEGYRRTEAFFGQGTRLTVV.

This clonotype was observed at least ten times. This sequence joins TRBV6-2 or TRBV6-3 and TRBJ1-1; D gene ambiguous. Per the germline V gene, CDR1 is MNHEY and CDR2 is SVGEGT. The CDR3 has 13 amino acids. Trimming left V 2 bases short and J 7 bases short, with 11 bases between. DNA for the CDR3: TGTGCCAGCAGTTACCTTGCCCCTTTTGAAGCTTTCTTT. Translated: CASSYLAPFEAFF.

There are many counts of this clonotype. The J gene is TRBJ1-1, the V gene TRBV12-3 or TRBV12-4; a possible D gene is TRBD1 (6 bases). CDR3 length: 14 amino acids. With 6 bases removed from V and 3 bases from J, the gap between germline ends came to 14 bases. CDR3 bases: TGTGCCAGCAGGTACACAGGGTCGGACACTGAAGCTTTCTTT. Amino acid sequence: CASRYTGSDTEAFF.

This clonotype was counted only a few times. The chain uses TRBV14 and TRBJ1-2; weak D call: TRBD1 (5 bases). The CDR3 has 13 amino acids. Germline V gene lookup returns CDR1 SGHDN and CDR2 FVKESK. CDR3 DNA: TGTGGCAGGGACCTACGTTTGGACTATGGCTACACCTTC. Its protein product is CGRDLRLDYGYTF.